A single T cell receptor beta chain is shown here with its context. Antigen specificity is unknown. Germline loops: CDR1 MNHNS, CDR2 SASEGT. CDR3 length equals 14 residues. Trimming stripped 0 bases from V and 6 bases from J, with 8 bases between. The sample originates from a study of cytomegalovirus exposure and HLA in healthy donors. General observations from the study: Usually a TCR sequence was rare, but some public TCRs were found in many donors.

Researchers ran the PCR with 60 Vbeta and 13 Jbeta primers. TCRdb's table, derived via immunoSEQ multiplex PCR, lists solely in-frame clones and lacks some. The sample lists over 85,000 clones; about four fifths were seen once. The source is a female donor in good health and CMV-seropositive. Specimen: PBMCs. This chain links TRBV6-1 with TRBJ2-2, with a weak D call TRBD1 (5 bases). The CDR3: CASSEAQGAGELFF. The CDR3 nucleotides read TGTGCCAGCAGTGAAGCGCAAGGGGCCGGGGAGCTGTTTTTT.